This T cell receptor (beta chain) was sequenced during a study of cytomegalovirus exposure and HLA in healthy donors. To note about this clone: Its antigen remains unknown.

Findings of the study overall: Most TCR sequences proved rare, with some public TCRs found in many donors.

After removal of 6 bases from V and 7 bases from J, the junction contained 10 bases not matched to a gene. The CDR3 totals 15 residues. The germline gives CDR1 LGHNA, CDR2 YNFKEQ. This PCR relied on a set of 60 Vbeta primers and 13 Jbeta primers. Some clones are missing from TCRdb's copy, which holds only in-frame ones; the method was immunoSEQ multiplex PCR. The repertoire has roughly 280,000 clones, 65% to 85% of them found once; the top ten carry 2% to 2.5%. The source of this sequence is a female donor in good health and CMV-seronegative. This chain joins TRBV4-2 and TRBJ2-1; 9 positions agree with TRBD2. Sequenced sample: PBMCs. This CDR3 is CASSRSSGMGNEQFF. The CDR3 coding sequence is TGTGCCAGCAGTCGATCTAGCGGGATGGGTAATGAGCAGTTCTTC.